What follows are 20 T cell receptor beta chains derived from one specimen sequenced in a study of blood T cell repertoires in COVID-19 (dated by TCRdb to 2020 to 2022). The library was generated by the immunoSEQ multiplex PCR assay. TCRdb took over this immuneACCESS table, retaining in-frame rearrangements with V and J assigned. Such tables are incomplete; in checked studies, under half of the missing clones stem from an unresolved V gene, and the remainder is unexplained. The table for this sample lists approximately 300,000 clones; over 90% of them were counted only once. The ten largest make up approximately 4.1% of the sample. Input material: PBMCs or T cells enriched from blood (not recorded which). These receptors all stem from a woman in her 30s who had been exposed to COVID-19.

The chain joins TRBV7-9 to TRBJ1-5; D not certain. The CDR3 is made up of 17 amino acids. Looked up from germline, CDR1 is SEHNR and CDR2 is FQNEAQ (reference sequence). The germline V and J ends were trimmed by 3 bases and 3 bases, with 18 bases remaining between them. The CDR3 sequence is CASSFHHGDGYNQPQHF. Written as DNA, the CDR3 is TGTGCCAGCAGCTTTCATCACGGAGACGGATACAATCAGCCCCAGCATTTT. The full variable domain, its missing parts supplied by reference TRBV7-9 and TRBJ1-5, is DTGVSQNPRHKITKRGQNVTFRCDPISEHNRLYWYRQTLGQGPEFLTYFQNEAQLEKSRLLSDRFSAERPKGSFSTLEIQRTEQGDSAMYLCASSFHHGDGYNQPQHFGDGTRLSIL.

This clone was detected once. The V and J genes are TRBV12-5 and TRBJ1-6; D call uncertain. The V end was cut by 3 bases, the J end by 7 bases, with 10 bases between. CDR3 length equals 14 residues. CDR1 and CDR2 (germline): LGHNT, FRNRAP. The CDR3: CASGLPSPNSPLHF. The CDR3 nucleotides are TGTGCTAGTGGTTTACCTAGCCCGAATTCACCCCTCCACTTT. Based on the CDR3 plus reference TRBV12-5 and TRBJ1-6, the full variable domain is DARVTQTPRHKVTEMGQEVTMRCQPILGHNTVFWYRQTMMQGLELLAYFRNRAPLDDSGMPKDRFSAEMPDATLATLKIQPSEPRDSAVYFCASGLPSPNSPLHFGNGTRLTVT.

The chain carries TRBV2 and TRBJ1-1, with D possibly TRBD1 on 5 matching bases. Trimming cost V 4 bases and J 1 base, with 7 bases left between them. The CDR3 is made up of 13 amino acids. From germline, CDR1 is SNHLY and CDR2 FYNNEI. The CDR3 spells CASSVTGNTEAFF. The CDR3 DNA sequence: TGTGCCAGCAGTGTAACAGGGAACACTGAAGCTTTCTTT. The variable domain in full, with the rest retrieved from reference TRBV2 and TRBJ1-1, is EPEVTQTPSHQVTQMGQEVILRCVPISNHLYFYWYRQILGQKVEFLVSFYNNEISEKSEIFDDQFSVERPDGSNFTLKIRSTKLEDSAMYFCASSVTGNTEAFFGQGTRLTVV.

The chain has TRBV6-5 and TRBJ2-7; D may be TRBD1 (5 bases). Germline CDR1 is MNHEY and CDR2 is SVGAGI. With 2 bases removed from V and 0 bases from J, the gap between germline ends came to 8 bases. There are 14 residues in the CDR3. DNA of the CDR3: TGTGCCAGCAGTTACCGCGACAGCTCCTACGAGCAGTACTTC. Translation gives CASSYRDSSYEQYF.

This chain connects TRBV29-1 to TRBJ2-7, with TRBD1 matching over 11 bases. V trimming: 6 bases; J trimming: 3 bases; junction bases outside the gene matches: 4. This CDR3 is 13 amino acids long. Germline CDR1 SQVTM, CDR2 ANQGSEA. CDR3 amino acids: CSVRDRGGYEQYF. The DNA of the CDR3 is TGCAGCGTCAGGGACAGGGGGGGCTACGAGCAGTACTTC.

This chain uses TRBV6-5 with TRBJ2-3, with D possibly being TRBD1 (6 bases). With 2 bases removed from V and 3 bases from J, the gap between germline ends came to 12 bases. Germline V gene sequence: CDR1 MNHEY, CDR2 SVGAGI. This CDR3 has 15 residues. CDR3 nucleotide sequence: TGTGCCAGCAGTTACGGCAGGGGAAGGACAGATACGCAGTATTTT. Its translation is CASSYGRGRTDTQYF.

The V gene is TRBV27, the J gene TRBJ2-7; D is unclear. The CDR3 spans 15 residues. Germline CDR1 and CDR2: MNHEY and SMNVEV (reference sequence). The ends were cut back, 5 bases at V and 7 bases at J, with 21 bases in the middle. The CDR3, as DNA: TGTGCCAGCAGTCCCACCGGCGTGCCCCCGAGGGAGCAGTACTTC. Protein product: CASSPTGVPPREQYF.

This clone was recorded only once. The genes are TRBV7-8 and TRBJ2-7; TRBD1 matches 7 bases. Germline CDR1 reads SGHVS; CDR2 reads FQNEAQ. The CDR3 runs 18 residues. The trim removed 5 bases at V and 1 base at J, leaving 17 bases unmatched. This CDR3 is CASSPGLNRGRRSYEQYF. Here the CDR3 DNA reads TGTGCCAGCAGCCCAGGCCTAAACAGGGGCCGAAGATCCTACGAGCAGTACTTC. The full variable domain, its missing parts supplied by reference TRBV7-8 and TRBJ2-7, is GAGVSQSPRYKVAKRGQDVALRCDPISGHVSLFWYQQALGQGPEFLTYFQNEAQLDKSGLPSDRFFAERPEGSVSTLKIQRTQQEDSAVYLCASSPGLNRGRRSYEQYFGPGTRLTVT.

The DNA for the CDR3 is TGTGCCAGCAGACTAGCGGGGAATACGCAGTATTTT. Protein sequence: CASRLAGNTQYF. The genes are TRBV27 and TRBJ2-3; 10 bases are shared with TRBD2. Germline trimming cut 6 bases from V and 7 bases from J; bases unmatched to any gene: 1. CDR3 size: 12 residues. Germline CDR1 reads MNHEY; CDR2 reads SMNVEV (reference sequence).

The chain is built from TRBV5-1 and TRBJ2-6; 7 positions agree with TRBD1. CDR3 size: 15 residues. V lost 3 bases to trimming and J lost 2 bases; unmatched junction nucleotides: 2. Germline V gives CDR1 SGHRS, CDR2 YFSETQ. CDR3 protein: CASSSDRAGANVLTF. CDR3 sequence (DNA): TGCGCCAGCAGCTCAGACAGGGCTGGGGCCAACGTCCTGACTTTC.

This clone was seen a single time. The CDR3 DNA is TGCGCCAGACCCCTTACGGGGGGCAAAAACATTCAGTACTTC. This codes for CARPLTGGKNIQYF. V is TRBV10-1 and J is TRBJ2-4, with 7 nucleotides matching TRBD2. Germline V gene lookup returns CDR1 WNHNN and CDR2 SYGVQD (reference sequence). V dropped 9 bases and J dropped 3; count of bases not matched to a gene: 8. This CDR3 is 14 amino acids long.

DNA for the CDR3: TGTGCCAGCCGCCTAGCGGGGGGGCCTAATGAGCAGTTCTTC. It specifies CASRLAGGPNEQFF. The chain recombines TRBV2 with TRBJ2-1; TRBD2 matches at 12 bases. Germline trimming cut 8 bases from V and 7 bases from J; bases unmatched to any gene: 6. CDR1 is SNHLY and CDR2 is FYNNEI in the germline V gene. This CDR3 spans 14 amino acids.

This chain connects TRBV6-2 or TRBV6-3 to TRBJ1-5; D is possibly TRBD1 (6 bases). CDR1 is MNHEY and CDR2 is SVGEGT in the germline V gene. The CDR3 length is 13 residues. Trimming left V 2 bases short and J 6 bases short, with 8 bases between. The CDR3 coding sequence is TGTGCCAGCAGTTACCAAGGGGGTCAGCCCCAGCATTTT. Protein: CASSYQGGQPQHF.

In its sample, this clone was seen once. The rearrangement joins TRBV5-1 to TRBJ1-3; D call uncertain. CDR1 and CDR2 (germline): SGHRS, YFSETQ. This CDR3 contains 12 residues. Trimming stripped 1 base from V and 14 bases from J, with 13 bases between. The CDR3 spells CASSLSSTPLYF. The CDR3 nucleotides read TGCGCCAGCAGCTTGTCATCGACTCCTCTATATTTT.

The rearrangement joins TRBV2 to TRBJ1-1; D remains ambiguous. The CDR3 consists of 13 residues. V was clipped by 6 bases and J by 4 bases, with 12 bases between them. Germline values: CDR1 SNHLY, CDR2 FYNNEI. Here the CDR3 reads CASRGPLGTEAFF. CDR3 sequence (DNA): TGTGCCAGCAGGGGCCCACTCGGCACTGAAGCTTTCTTT.

The gene calls are TRBV3-1 (or the pseudogene TRBV3-2) and TRBJ2-2; 8 nucleotides line up with TRBD1. The V gene end was trimmed by 4 bases and the J gene end by 5 bases; junction bases not matched to a gene: 6. The CDR3 is 15 amino acids. Germline CDR1 is LGHDT and CDR2 is YNNKEL (reference sequence). The CDR3 loop reads CASSLRTGRTGELFF. The CDR3 DNA follows: TGTGCCAGCAGCCTAAGGACAGGGAGAACCGGGGAGCTGTTTTTT.

The chain has TRBV12-5 and TRBJ1-1; D perhaps matches TRBD1 (6 bases). V shed 5 bases and J shed 3 bases, with 10 bases lying between them. CDR1 and CDR2 (germline): LGHNT, FRNRAP. The CDR3 length is 13 residues. The chain's CDR3 is CASGPRQDTEAFF. The DNA for the CDR3 is TGTGCTAGTGGTCCTCGACAGGACACTGAAGCTTTCTTT. The full variable domain, completed using reference TRBV12-5 and TRBJ1-1, is DARVTQTPRHKVTEMGQEVTMRCQPILGHNTVFWYRQTMMQGLELLAYFRNRAPLDDSGMPKDRFSAEMPDATLATLKIQPSEPRDSAVYFCASGPRQDTEAFFGQGTRLTVV.

V and J are TRBV6-5 and TRBJ1-2, with 11 positions matching TRBD1. The CDR3 covers 14 residues. CDR1 is MNHEY, CDR2 SVGAGI, per germline. J lost 8 bases, V lost 4 bases, and 6 bases had no gene match. CDR3: CASSSSDRGRGYTF. The CDR3 region has the DNA TGTGCCAGCAGTTCCTCGGACAGGGGGCGCGGCTACACCTTC.

This clone was counted a single time. J is TRBJ2-2 and V is TRBV12-5; D perhaps matches TRBD2 (6 bases). Germline V gives CDR1 LGHNT, CDR2 FRNRAP. This CDR3 region has 18 residues. The germline V and J ends were trimmed by 0 bases and 3 bases, with 17 bases remaining between them. CDR3 protein: CASGLVSPSARHTGELFF. CDR3 coding DNA: TGTGCTAGTGGTTTGGTATCGCCTAGCGCCCGACACACCGGGGAGCTGTTTTTT.

V usage is TRBV9 and J usage is TRBJ1-4; 11 positions agree with TRBD1. The CDR3 extends over 15 amino acids. With V trimmed by 4 bases and J by 8 bases, 7 bases remained unmatched. Germline V gene data show CDR1 as SGDLS and CDR2 as YYNGEE. CDR3 loop: CASSIGQGASEKLFF. The CDR3 region has the DNA TGTGCCAGCAGCATCGGACAGGGGGCCTCAGAAAAACTGTTTTTT.